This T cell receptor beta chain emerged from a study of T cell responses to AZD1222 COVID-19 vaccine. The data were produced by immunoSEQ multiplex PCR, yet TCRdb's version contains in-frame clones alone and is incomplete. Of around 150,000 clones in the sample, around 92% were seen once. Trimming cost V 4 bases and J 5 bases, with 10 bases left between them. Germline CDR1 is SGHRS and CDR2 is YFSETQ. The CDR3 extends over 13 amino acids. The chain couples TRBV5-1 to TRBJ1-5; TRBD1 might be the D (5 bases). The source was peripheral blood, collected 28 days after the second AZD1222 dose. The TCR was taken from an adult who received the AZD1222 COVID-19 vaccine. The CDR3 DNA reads TGCGCCAGCAGCATTGGGACGGATCAGCCCCAGCATTTT. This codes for CASSIGTDQPQHF.